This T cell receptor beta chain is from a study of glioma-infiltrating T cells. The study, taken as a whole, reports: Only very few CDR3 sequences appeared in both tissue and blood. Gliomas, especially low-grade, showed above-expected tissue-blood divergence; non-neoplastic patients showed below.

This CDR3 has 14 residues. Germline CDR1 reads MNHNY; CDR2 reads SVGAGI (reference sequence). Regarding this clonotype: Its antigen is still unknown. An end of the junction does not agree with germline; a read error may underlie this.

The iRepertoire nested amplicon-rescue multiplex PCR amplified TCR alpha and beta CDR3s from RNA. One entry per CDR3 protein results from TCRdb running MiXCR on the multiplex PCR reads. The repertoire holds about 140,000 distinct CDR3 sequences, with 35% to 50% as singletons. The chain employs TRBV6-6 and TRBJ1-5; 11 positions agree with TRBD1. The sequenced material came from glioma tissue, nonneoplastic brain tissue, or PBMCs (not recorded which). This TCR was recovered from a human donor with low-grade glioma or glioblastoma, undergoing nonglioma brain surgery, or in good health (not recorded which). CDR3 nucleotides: TGTGCCAGCAGTATGGGACAGGGGGATCAGCCCAAGCATTTT. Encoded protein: CASSMGQGDQPKHF.